The next 19 T cell receptor beta chains were all read from a single sample in a study of Graves' ophthalmopathy and Graves' hyperthyroidism. RNA transcripts yielded amplified TCR beta CDR3 regions. Amplification began with first-round RT-PCR using HTBI primers, then second-round multiplex PCR was performed. TCRdb re-derived calls from the multiplex PCR reads in MiXCR, one entry per CDR3 protein. Of more than 1,000,000 distinct CDR3 sequences listed, 35% to 40% were seen once; the top ten hold around 10%. The specimen was peripheral blood or thyroid tissue (not recorded which). The receptor source for this set is an adult man with Graves' hyperthyroidism.

In its sample, this clonotype was seen many times. This sequence joins TRBV5-1 and TRBJ1-4; D unclear. Looked up from germline, CDR1 is SGHRS and CDR2 is YFSETQ. The germline V and J ends were trimmed by 4 bases and 1 base, with 14 bases remaining between them. The CDR3 is made up of 16 amino acids. The CDR3 spells CASSRRPQGTNEKLFF. Here the CDR3 DNA reads TGCGCCAGCAGCCGAAGGCCGCAAGGAACTAATGAAAAACTGTTTTTT. Full variable domain (rest looked up from reference TRBV5-1 and TRBJ1-4): KAGVTQTPRYLIKTRGQQVTLSCSPISGHRSVSWYQQTPGQGLQFLFEYFSETQRNKGNFPGRFSGRQFSNSRSEMNVSTLELGDSALYLCASSRRPQGTNEKLFFGSGTQLSVL.

This clonotype showed up many times. CDR3 residues: CAIRAGGTFNSPLHF. The CDR3 coding sequence is TGTGCCATCCGAGCAGGTGGGACCTTTAATTCACCCCTCCACTTT. The chain couples TRBV2 to TRBJ1-6, with D possibly TRBD1 on 5 matching bases. With 10 bases removed from V and 6 bases from J, the gap between germline ends came to 19 bases. There are 15 residues in the CDR3. Germline V gene data show CDR1 as SNHLY and CDR2 as FYNNEI. The entire variable domain, with the rest obtained from reference TRBV2 and TRBJ1-6, is as follows: EPEVTQTPSHQVTQMGQEVILRCVPISNHLYFYWYRQILGQKVEFLVSFYNNEISEKSEIFDDQFSVERPDGSNFTLKIRSTKLEDSAMYFCAIRAGGTFNSPLHFGNGTRLTVT.

This clonotype occurred once. This chain uses TRBV11-2 with TRBJ1-2; D is ambiguous. Germline values: CDR1 SGHAT, CDR2 FQNNGV. This CDR3 contains 11 residues. V was shortened by 6 bases and J by 4 bases, with 6 bases between the two germline ends. In DNA form, the CDR3 reads TGTGCCAGCAGGGTAACCTATGGCTACACCTTC. Translating it yields CASRVTYGYTF.

This clonotype was observed many times. The rearrangement joins TRBV25-1 to TRBJ2-7, with D tentatively TRBD1 (6 bases). Germline assignment: CDR1 MGHDK and CDR2 SYGVNS. The CDR3 has 13 residues. V lost 4 bases and J lost 7, with 14 bases in between. CDR3 coding DNA: TGTGCCAGCAGTGGGCAACAGGGAGAAGAGCAGTACTTC. Protein product: CASSGQQGEEQYF.

The genes are TRBV10-3 and TRBJ1-1; a possible D gene is TRBD1 (5 bases). Germline V gene sequence: CDR1 ENHRY, CDR2 SYGVKD. The V gene lost 6 bases and the J gene lost 10 bases, with 6 bases spanning the gap. CDR3 length equals 9 residues. For the CDR3, the DNA is TGTGCCATCAGGGGGACAGCTTTCTTT. Translation gives CAIRGTAFF.

The chain combines TRBV10-3 with TRBJ2-5; D gene uncertain. The V gene lost 10 bases and the J gene lost 5 bases, with 11 bases spanning the gap. The CDR3 loop spans 11 amino acids. Germline V gives CDR1 ENHRY, CDR2 SYGVKD. In nucleotides, the CDR3 is TGTGCCAGCAACCCACGGGAGACCCAGTACTTC. Amino acids: CASNPRETQYF.

V and J are TRBV7-2 and TRBJ1-5; unclear D gene. Looked up from germline, CDR1 is SGHTA and CDR2 is FQGNSA. This CDR3 is 14 amino acids long. V was cut by 5 bases and J by 14 bases, with 22 bases left in between. The CDR3 loop is CASSPQLAGTYEHF. CDR3 DNA: TGTGCCAGCAGCCCACAACTAGCGGGAACCTACGAGCATTTT.

The chain links TRBV7-9 to TRBJ1-1; 10 bases map to TRBD1. V gave up 8 bases and J gave up 8 bases; unmatched junction bases: 8. Germline CDR1 SEHNR, CDR2 FQNEAQ (reference sequence). This CDR3 is built from 13 residues. DNA for the CDR3: TGTGCCAGCTCACCATTGGGACAGGGGGAAGCTTTCTTT. Translating it yields CASSPLGQGEAFF.

The rearrangement links TRBV5-1 to TRBJ2-6; D not certain. Germline V gene sequence: CDR1 SGHRS, CDR2 YFSETQ. Trimming stripped 4 bases from V and 6 bases from J, with 5 bases between. This CDR3 is built from 12 residues. CDR3 in amino acids: CASSPAANVLTF. As DNA, the CDR3 is TGCGCCAGCAGCCCGGCGGCCAACGTCCTGACTTTC.

J is TRBJ2-3 and V is TRBV10-3; 10 positions agree with TRBD2. The CDR3 loop spans 13 amino acids. Germline V gene lookup returns CDR1 ENHRY and CDR2 SYGVKD. The CDR3 DNA reads as TGTGGCGGGGCTAGCGGGAGCGCAGATACGCAGTATTTT. Amino acids: CGGASGSADTQYF.

This clonotype has a count of ten or more. The chain combines TRBV7-9 with TRBJ2-7; TRBD1 matches 8 bases. The CDR3 runs 15 residues. With V trimmed by 0 bases and J by 5 bases, 6 bases remained unmatched. Germline V lookup: CDR1 SEHNR, CDR2 FQNEAQ (reference sequence). The CDR3 region has the DNA TGTGCCAGCAGCTTAGCGCGGACAGGGATTAACGAGCAGTACTTC. This translates into CASSLARTGINEQYF.

This chain joins TRBV2 and TRBJ1-2; the D gene is possibly TRBD1 (6 bases). V lost 6 bases and J 4 bases, leaving 24 bases between the germline ends. From germline, CDR1 is SNHLY and CDR2 FYNNEI. The CDR3 covers 17 residues. The CDR3, as DNA: TGTGCCAGCAGGGCAACACTGGACAGAGTGGGATTCTATGGCTACACCTTC. Amino acid sequence: CASRATLDRVGFYGYTF.

A note on this clonotype: One end of the junction is discordant with germline, which a read error may explain. J is TRBJ2-3 and V is TRBV10-3, with 10 bases matching TRBD2. This CDR3 contains 12 residues. Germline-derived CDR1 and CDR2 are ENHRY and SYGVKD. The CDR3 spells CASSARLAGQYF. The CDR3 nucleotides read TGTGCCAGCAGTGCAAGACTAGCGGGGCAGTATTTT.

This clonotype showed up just a few times. The CDR3 bases are TGTGCCAGTGGCGGCAGGGCAGGGGAGACCCAGTACTTC. As protein: CASGGRAGETQYF. The V call is TRBV19, the J call TRBJ2-5, with D perhaps matching TRBD1 (5 bases). The length of the CDR3 is 13 residues. Trimming took off 8 bases at V and 5 bases at J, with 15 bases between the two ends. Germline CDR1 LNHDA, CDR2 SQIVND (reference sequence). Using reference TRBV19 and TRBJ2-5 for the parts outside the CDR3, the full variable domain is DGGITQSPKYLFRKEGQNVTLSCEQNLNHDAMYWYRQDPGQGLRLIYYSQIVNDFQKGDIAEGYSVSREKKESFPLTVTSAQKNPTAFYLCASGGRAGETQYFGPGTRLLVL.

Regarding this clonotype: A much larger clone is a single base away; this may be a read error. The chain has TRBV6-6 and TRBJ2-7; unclear D gene. Germline lookup yields CDR1 MNHNY and CDR2 SVGAGI (reference sequence). The CDR3 sequence is 13 residues long. CDR3 bases: TGTGCCAGCAGTCCGAAACTTACATACGGGCAGTACTTC. Protein product: CASSPKLTYGQYF.

The CDR3: CAINPDRENGYTIYF. The CDR3 nucleotides are TGTGCCATCAACCCGGACAGGGAGAATGGCTACACCATATATTTT. This chain uses TRBV10-3 with TRBJ1-3; 8 bases line up with TRBD1. Germline V gene data show CDR1 as ENHRY and CDR2 as SYGVKD. V gave up 7 bases and J gave up 8 bases; unmatched junction bases: 13. This CDR3 has 15 residues.

This clonotype has ten or more counts. The gene calls are TRBV7-2 and TRBJ2-7, with 9 bases identical to TRBD1. There are 16 residues in the CDR3. The trim removed 1 base at V and 4 bases at J, leaving 8 bases unmatched. In germline, CDR1 is SGHTA, CDR2 FQGNSA. Here the CDR3 DNA reads TGTGCCAGCAGCTTAGGGTTTTTGGGACAGGGTTACGAGCAGTACTTC. It translates to CASSLGFLGQGYEQYF.

This clonotype was seen ten or more times. The chain joins TRBV20-1 to TRBJ1-5; the match to TRBD1 covers 9 bases. After removal of 4 bases from V and 7 bases from J, the junction contained 5 bases not matched to a gene. Germline V gene lookup returns CDR1 DFQATT and CDR2 SNEGSKA (reference sequence). The CDR3 loop spans 13 amino acids. CDR3 sequence reads: CSATPGTGQPQHF. CDR3 coding DNA: TGCAGTGCTACTCCCGGGACAGGGCAGCCCCAGCATTTT.

This clonotype showed up many times. The J gene is TRBJ1-5, the V gene TRBV7-8; TRBD1 aligns across 8 bases. The germline V gene encodes CDR1 SGHVS and CDR2 FQNEAQ. J was trimmed by 5 bases and V by 5 bases; bases with no gene match: 8. CDR3 length: 15 residues. CDR3 amino acids: CASSRTGTGHQPQHF. DNA of the CDR3: TGTGCCAGCAGCCGCACGGGGACAGGACATCAGCCCCAGCATTTT.